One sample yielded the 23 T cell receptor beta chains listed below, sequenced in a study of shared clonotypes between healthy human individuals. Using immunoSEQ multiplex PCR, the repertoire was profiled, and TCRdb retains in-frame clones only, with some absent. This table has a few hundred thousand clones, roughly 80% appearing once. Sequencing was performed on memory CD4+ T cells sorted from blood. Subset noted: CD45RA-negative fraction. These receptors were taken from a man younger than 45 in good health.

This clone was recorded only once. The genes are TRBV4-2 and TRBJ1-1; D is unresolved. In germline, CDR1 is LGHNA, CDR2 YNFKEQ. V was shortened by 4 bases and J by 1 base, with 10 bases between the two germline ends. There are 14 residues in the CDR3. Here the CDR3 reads CASSPRVSNTEAFF. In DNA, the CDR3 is TGTGCCAGCAGCCCCCGGGTTTCGAACACTGAAGCTTTCTTT.

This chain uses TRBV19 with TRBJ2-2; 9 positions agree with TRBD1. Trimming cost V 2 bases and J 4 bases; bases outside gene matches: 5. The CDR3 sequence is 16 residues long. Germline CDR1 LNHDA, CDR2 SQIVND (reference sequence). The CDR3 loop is CASSIRTGVATGELFF. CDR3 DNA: TGTGCCAGTAGTATACGGACAGGGGTTGCCACCGGGGAGCTGTTTTTT.

CDR3 bases: TGTGCCAGTTCGCAGGGACTAGGGAGGATAATAAGCTCCTACAATGAGCAGTTCTTC. It encodes CASSQGLGRIISSYNEQFF. The chain carries TRBV9 and TRBJ2-1, with 8 bases that match TRBD2. CDR1 SGDLS and CDR2 YYNGEE come from the germline V gene. This CDR3 region has 19 residues. The J segment lost 0 bases and the V segment lost 8 bases, leaving 19 bases of the junction unmatched.

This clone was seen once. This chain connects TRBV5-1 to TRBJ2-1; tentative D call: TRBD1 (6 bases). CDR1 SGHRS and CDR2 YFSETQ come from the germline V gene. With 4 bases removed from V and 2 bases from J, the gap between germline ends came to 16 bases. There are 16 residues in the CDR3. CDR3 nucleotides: TGCGCCAGCAGCGCGCAGGGACAAGGCACCTACAATGAGCAGTTCTTC. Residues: CASSAQGQGTYNEQFF. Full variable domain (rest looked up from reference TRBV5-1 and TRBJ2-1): KAGVTQTPRYLIKTRGQQVTLSCSPISGHRSVSWYQQTPGQGLQFLFEYFSETQRNKGNFPGRFSGRQFSNSRSEMNVSTLELGDSALYLCASSAQGQGTYNEQFFGPGTRLTVL.

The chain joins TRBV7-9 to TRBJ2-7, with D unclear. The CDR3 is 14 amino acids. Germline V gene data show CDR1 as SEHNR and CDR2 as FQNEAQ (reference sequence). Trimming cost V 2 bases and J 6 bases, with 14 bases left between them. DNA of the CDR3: TGTGCCAGCAGCTTAATGACAACAGCCTCCGAGCAGTACTTC. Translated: CASSLMTTASEQYF.

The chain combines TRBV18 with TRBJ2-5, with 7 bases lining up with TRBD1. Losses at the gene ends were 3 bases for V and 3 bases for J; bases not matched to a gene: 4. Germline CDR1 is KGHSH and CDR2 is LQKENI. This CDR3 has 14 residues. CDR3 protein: CASSPGQTKETQYF. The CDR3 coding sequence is TGTGCCAGCTCACCGGGACAGACAAAAGAGACCCAGTACTTC.

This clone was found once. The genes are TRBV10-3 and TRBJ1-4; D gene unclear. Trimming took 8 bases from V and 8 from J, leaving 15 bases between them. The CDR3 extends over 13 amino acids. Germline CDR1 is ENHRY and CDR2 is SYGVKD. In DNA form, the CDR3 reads TGTGCCATCCTCTTGACGGGGAACGAAAAACTGTTTTTT. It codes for CAILLTGNEKLFF.

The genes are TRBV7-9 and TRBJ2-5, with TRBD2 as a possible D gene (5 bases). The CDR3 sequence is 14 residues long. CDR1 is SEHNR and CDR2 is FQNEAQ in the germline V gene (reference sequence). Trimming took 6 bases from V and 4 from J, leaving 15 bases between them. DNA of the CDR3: TGTGCCAGCAGGAGATCGGCTAGCTCAGAGACCCAGTACTTC. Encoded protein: CASRRSASSETQYF.

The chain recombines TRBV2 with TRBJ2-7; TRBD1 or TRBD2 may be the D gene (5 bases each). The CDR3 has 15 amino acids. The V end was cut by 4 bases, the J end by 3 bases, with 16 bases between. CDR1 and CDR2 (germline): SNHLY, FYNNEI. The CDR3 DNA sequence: TGTGCCAGCAGTGCGGGGCACAGAACGATCTACGAGCAGTACTTC. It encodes CASSAGHRTIYEQYF.

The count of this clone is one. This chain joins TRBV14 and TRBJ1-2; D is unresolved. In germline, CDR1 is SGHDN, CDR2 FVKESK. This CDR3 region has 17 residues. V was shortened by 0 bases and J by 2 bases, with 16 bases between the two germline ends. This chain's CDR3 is CASSQDKGRFGNYGYTF. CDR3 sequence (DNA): TGTGCCAGCAGCCAAGATAAAGGTCGCTTCGGGAACTATGGCTACACCTTC.

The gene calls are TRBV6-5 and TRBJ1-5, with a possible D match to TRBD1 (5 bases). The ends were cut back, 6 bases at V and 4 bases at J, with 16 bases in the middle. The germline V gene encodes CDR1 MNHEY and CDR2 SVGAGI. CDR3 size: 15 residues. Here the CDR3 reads CASRPDSLPNQPQHF. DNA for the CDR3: TGTGCCAGCAGACCTGACAGCCTGCCGAATCAGCCCCAGCATTTT.

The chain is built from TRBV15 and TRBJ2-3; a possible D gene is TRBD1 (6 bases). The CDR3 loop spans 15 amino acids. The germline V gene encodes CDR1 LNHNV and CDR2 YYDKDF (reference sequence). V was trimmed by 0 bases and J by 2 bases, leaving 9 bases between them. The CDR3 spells CATSREQGSTDTQYF. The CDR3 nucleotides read TGTGCCACCAGCAGAGAACAGGGTTCCACAGATACGCAGTATTTT.

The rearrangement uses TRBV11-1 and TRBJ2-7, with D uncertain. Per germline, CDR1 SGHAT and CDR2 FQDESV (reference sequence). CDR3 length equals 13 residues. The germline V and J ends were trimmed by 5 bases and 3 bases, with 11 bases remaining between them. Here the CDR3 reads CASSSHMGYEQYF. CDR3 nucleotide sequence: TGTGCCAGCAGCAGTCATATGGGCTACGAGCAGTACTTC.

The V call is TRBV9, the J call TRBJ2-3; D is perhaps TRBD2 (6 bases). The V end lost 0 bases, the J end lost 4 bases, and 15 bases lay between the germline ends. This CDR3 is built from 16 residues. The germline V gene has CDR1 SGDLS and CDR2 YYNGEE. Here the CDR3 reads CASSVASGSNADTQYF. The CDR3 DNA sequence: TGTGCCAGCAGCGTAGCTTCCGGGAGTAACGCAGATACGCAGTATTTT.

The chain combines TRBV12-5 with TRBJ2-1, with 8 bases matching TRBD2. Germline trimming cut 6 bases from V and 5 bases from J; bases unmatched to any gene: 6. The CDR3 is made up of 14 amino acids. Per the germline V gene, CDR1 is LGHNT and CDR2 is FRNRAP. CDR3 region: CASGVGAGDNEQFF. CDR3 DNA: TGTGCTAGTGGGGTGGGAGCGGGAGACAATGAGCAGTTCTTC. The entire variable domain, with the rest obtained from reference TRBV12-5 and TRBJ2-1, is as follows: DARVTQTPRHKVTEMGQEVTMRCQPILGHNTVFWYRQTMMQGLELLAYFRNRAPLDDSGMPKDRFSAEMPDATLATLKIQPSEPRDSAVYFCASGVGAGDNEQFFGPGTRLTVL.

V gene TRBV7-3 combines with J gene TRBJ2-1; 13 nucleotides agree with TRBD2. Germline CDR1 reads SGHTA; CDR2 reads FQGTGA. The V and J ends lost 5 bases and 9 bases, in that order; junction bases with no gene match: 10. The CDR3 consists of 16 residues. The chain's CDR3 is CASSDRTSGRVSEQFF. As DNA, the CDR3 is TGTGCCAGCAGCGACCGGACTAGCGGGAGAGTTAGTGAGCAGTTCTTC.

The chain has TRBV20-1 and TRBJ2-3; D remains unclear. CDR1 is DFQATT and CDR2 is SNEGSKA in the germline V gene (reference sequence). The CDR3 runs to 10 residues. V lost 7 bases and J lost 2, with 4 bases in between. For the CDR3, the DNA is TGCAGTGTTGCCACAGATACGCAGTATTTT. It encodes CSVATDTQYF.

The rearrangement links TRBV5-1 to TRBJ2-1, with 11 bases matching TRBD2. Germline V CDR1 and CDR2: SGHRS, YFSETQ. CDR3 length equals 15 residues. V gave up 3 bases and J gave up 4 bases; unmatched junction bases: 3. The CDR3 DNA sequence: TGCGCCAGCAGCTCACTAGCGGGAGAGTACAATGAGCAGTTCTTC. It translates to CASSSLAGEYNEQFF.

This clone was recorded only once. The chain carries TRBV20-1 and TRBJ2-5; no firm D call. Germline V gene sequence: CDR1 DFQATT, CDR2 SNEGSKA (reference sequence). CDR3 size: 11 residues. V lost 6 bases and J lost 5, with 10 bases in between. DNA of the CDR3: TGCAGTGCCGATGACGTGGAGACCCAGTACTTC. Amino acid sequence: CSADDVETQYF.

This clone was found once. The CDR3 DNA sequence: TGTGCCAGTAGTATCCCGGGGGACAGGGGAGGAGCTTTCTTT. Protein product: CASSIPGDRGGAFF. The chain has TRBV19 and TRBJ1-1; TRBD1 agrees at 10 bases. This CDR3 has 14 residues. Trimming cost V 3 bases and J 10 bases; bases outside gene matches: 8. CDR1 is LNHDA and CDR2 is SQIVND in the germline V gene (reference sequence).

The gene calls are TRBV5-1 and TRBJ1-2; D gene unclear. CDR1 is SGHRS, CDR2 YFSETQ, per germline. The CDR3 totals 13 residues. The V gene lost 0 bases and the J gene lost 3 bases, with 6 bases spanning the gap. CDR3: CASSLVGDYGYTF. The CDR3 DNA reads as TGCGCCAGCAGCTTGGTAGGCGACTATGGCTACACCTTC.

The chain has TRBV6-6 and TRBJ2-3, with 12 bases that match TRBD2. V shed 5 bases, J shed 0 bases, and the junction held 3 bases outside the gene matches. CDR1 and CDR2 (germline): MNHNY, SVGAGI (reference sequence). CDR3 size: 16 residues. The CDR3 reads CASSLAGGRSTDTQYF. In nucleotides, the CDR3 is TGTGCCAGCAGTCTAGCGGGAGGGCGAAGCACAGATACGCAGTATTTT.

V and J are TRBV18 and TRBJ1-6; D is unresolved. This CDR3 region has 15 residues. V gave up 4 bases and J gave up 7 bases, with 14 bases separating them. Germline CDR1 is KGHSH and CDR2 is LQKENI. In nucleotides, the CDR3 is TGTGCCAGCTCACAGGGCGGGAATTGGAATTCACCCCTCCACTTT. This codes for CASSQGGNWNSPLHF.